Listed below are T cell receptor beta chains from one sample, sequenced in a study of shared clonotypes between healthy human individuals. The method was immunoSEQ multiplex PCR; TCRdb's version includes in-frame clones alone and lacks a portion of them. The table lists some 2,400,000 clones, more than 90% of them singletons, with approximately 0.13% in the top ten. The specimen was naive CD4+ T cells sorted from blood. The receptors come from a man aged 18 to 30 in good health. CDR3s include the opening cysteine and the closing phenylalanine or tryptophan.

j_call: TRBJ2-7; v_call: TRBV7-2; cdr3_aa: CASRPGGAGSGEQYF
j_call: TRBJ1-6; v_call: TRBV5-1; cdr3_aa: CASSLGQGGSPLHF
j_call: TRBJ1-5; v_call: TRBV6-6; cdr3_aa: CASTRLGSNQPQHF
j_call: -; v_call: TRBV6-1; cdr3_aa: CASSEQGRTYEQYF
j_call: TRBJ2-7; v_call: TRBV6-4; cdr3_aa: CASSDGPRGPYEQYF
j_call: TRBJ1-6; v_call: TRBV18; cdr3_aa: CASSPPGQGPYSLHF
j_call: TRBJ2-3; v_call: TRBV6-5; cdr3_aa: CASSYDATGGADTQYF
j_call: TRBJ1-6; v_call: TRBV5-1; cdr3_aa: CASSLQGGNSPLHF
j_call: TRBJ2-3; v_call: TRBV5-1; cdr3_aa: CASSLGLGGSDTQYF
j_call: TRBJ1-5; v_call: TRBV2; cdr3_aa: CASKLGTGKEPQHF
j_call: TRBJ1-5; v_call: TRBV7-9; cdr3_aa: CASSLGNSNQPQHF
j_call: TRBJ2-1; v_call: TRBV5-1; cdr3_aa: CASSFGLWTSVDEQFF
j_call: TRBJ1-4; v_call: TRBV19; cdr3_aa: CASHLRVNEKLFF
j_call: TRBJ1-4; v_call: TRBV4-1; cdr3_aa: CASSQTGGTTNEKLFF
j_call: TRBJ2-2; v_call: TRBV10-3; cdr3_aa: CAISVGVQGTGELFF
j_call: -; v_call: TRBV10-3; cdr3_aa: CAIRHPGQNRLGYEQYF
j_call: TRBJ2-1; v_call: TRBV30; cdr3_aa: CAWSGDTSNEQFF
j_call: TRBJ2-7; v_call: TRBV10-3; cdr3_aa: CAISGGGDYEQYF
j_call: TRBJ2-7; v_call: TRBV5-1; cdr3_aa: CAKRLWSRLSYEQYF
j_call: TRBJ2-3; v_call: TRBV2; cdr3_aa: CASWTGGLFSTDTQYF
j_call: TRBJ1-2; v_call: TRBV7-2; cdr3_aa: CASSSGQGRNFGYTF
j_call: TRBJ1-1; v_call: TRBV29-1; cdr3_aa: CSGYRVNTEAFF
j_call: TRBJ2-7; v_call: TRBV14; cdr3_aa: CASSRAWEQYF
j_call: TRBJ2-3; v_call: TRBV13; cdr3_aa: CASSFNRGLDTQYF
j_call: TRBJ2-7; v_call: TRBV27; cdr3_aa: CASSFGSGQYF
j_call: TRBJ2-1; v_call: TRBV29-1; cdr3_aa: CSVEGLGRGQYNEQFF
j_call: TRBJ2-5; v_call: TRBV30; cdr3_aa: CAWSEGLGQQETQYF
j_call: TRBJ2-3; v_call: TRBV6-5; cdr3_aa: CASATGRGTDTQYF
j_call: TRBJ2-7; v_call: TRBV19; cdr3_aa: CASSRTFTYEQYF
j_call: TRBJ1-6; v_call: TRBV30; cdr3_aa: CAWGGQGNSPLHF
j_call: TRBJ1-2; v_call: TRBV25-1; cdr3_aa: CASSEGLMFGYTF
j_call: TRBJ2-7; v_call: TRBV18; cdr3_aa: CASSVTGTGVSEQYF
j_call: TRBJ2-7; v_call: TRBV6-5; cdr3_aa: CASSYSIGRGYEQYF
j_call: TRBJ2-5; v_call: TRBV7-2; cdr3_aa: CASSLVWQGGGETQYF
j_call: TRBJ1-1; v_call: TRBV5-1; cdr3_aa: CASSLTQGPEAFF
j_call: TRBJ2-1; v_call: TRBV5-1; cdr3_aa: CASSLLAGVYEQFF
j_call: TRBJ2-5; v_call: TRBV5-1; cdr3_aa: CASSFKTQEETQYF
j_call: TRBJ2-3; v_call: TRBV6-1; cdr3_aa: CASSDLGTRTDTQYF
j_call: TRBJ2-5; v_call: TRBV5-1; cdr3_aa: CASSFAGGSGWETQYF
j_call: TRBJ2-1; v_call: TRBV28; cdr3_aa: CASSFAGFYGMDEQFF
j_call: TRBJ1-2; v_call: TRBV18; cdr3_aa: CASSEVFSDNYGYTF
j_call: TRBJ2-6; v_call: TRBV29-1; cdr3_aa: CSVVGAGGSGANVLTF
j_call: TRBJ1-1; v_call: TRBV6-5; cdr3_aa: CASRLDGNTEAFF
j_call: TRBJ2-3; v_call: TRBV30; cdr3_aa: CAWSAGGGGDTQYF
j_call: TRBJ2-3; v_call: TRBV6-6; cdr3_aa: CASEGRGTDTQYF
j_call: TRBJ2-3; v_call: TRBV30; cdr3_aa: CAWSPGGGESADTQYF
j_call: TRBJ1-2; v_call: TRBV7-6; cdr3_aa: CASSPQGGISYGYTF
j_call: TRBJ1-4; v_call: TRBV7-9; cdr3_aa: CASSLATRVNEKLFF
j_call: TRBJ2-7; v_call: TRBV5-4; cdr3_aa: CASSSRTSGSTHEQYF
j_call: TRBJ2-5; v_call: TRBV23-1; cdr3_aa: CASSLPGQGPETQYF
j_call: TRBJ1-3; v_call: TRBV9; cdr3_aa: CASSVSAGDSGNTIYF
j_call: TRBJ1-1; v_call: TRBV12-5; cdr3_aa: CASGLAQENTEAFF